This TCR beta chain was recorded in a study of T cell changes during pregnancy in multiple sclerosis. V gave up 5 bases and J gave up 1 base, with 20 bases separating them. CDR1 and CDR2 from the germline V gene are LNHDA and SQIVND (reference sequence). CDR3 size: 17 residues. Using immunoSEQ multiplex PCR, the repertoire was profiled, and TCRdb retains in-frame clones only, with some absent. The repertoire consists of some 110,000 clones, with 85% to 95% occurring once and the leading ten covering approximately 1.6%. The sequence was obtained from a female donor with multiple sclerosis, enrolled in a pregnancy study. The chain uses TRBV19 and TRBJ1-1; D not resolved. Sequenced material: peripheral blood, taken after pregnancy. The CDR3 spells CASSPPPSLGGNTEAFF. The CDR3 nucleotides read TGTGCCAGTAGTCCCCCCCCCTCACTCGGCGGGAACACTGAAGCTTTCTTT.